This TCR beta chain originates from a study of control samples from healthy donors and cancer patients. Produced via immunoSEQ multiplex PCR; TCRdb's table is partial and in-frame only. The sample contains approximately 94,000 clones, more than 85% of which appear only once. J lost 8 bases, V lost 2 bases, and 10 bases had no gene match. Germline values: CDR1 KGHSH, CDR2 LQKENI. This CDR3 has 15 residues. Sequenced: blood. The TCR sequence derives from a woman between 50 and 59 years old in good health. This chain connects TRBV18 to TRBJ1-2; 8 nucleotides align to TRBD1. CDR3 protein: CASSPNNGQGSGYTF. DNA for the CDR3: TGTGCCAGCTCACCAAATAACGGACAGGGATCCGGCTACACCTTC.